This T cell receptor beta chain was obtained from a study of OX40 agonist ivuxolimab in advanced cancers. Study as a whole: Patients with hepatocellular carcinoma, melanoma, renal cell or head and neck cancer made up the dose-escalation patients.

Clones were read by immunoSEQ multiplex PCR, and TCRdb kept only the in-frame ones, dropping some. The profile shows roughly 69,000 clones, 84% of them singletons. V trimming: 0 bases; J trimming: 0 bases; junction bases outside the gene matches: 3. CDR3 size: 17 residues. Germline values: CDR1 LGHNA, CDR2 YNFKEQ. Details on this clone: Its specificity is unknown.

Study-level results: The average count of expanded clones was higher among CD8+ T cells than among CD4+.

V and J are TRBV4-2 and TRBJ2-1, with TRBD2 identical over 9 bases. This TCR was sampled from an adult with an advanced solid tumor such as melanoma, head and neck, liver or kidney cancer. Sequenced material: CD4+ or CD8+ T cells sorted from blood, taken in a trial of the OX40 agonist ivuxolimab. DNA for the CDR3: TGTGCCAGCAGCCAAGATGTTAGCGGGAGCTCCTACAATGAGCAGTTCTTC. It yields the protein CASSQDVSGSSYNEQFF.